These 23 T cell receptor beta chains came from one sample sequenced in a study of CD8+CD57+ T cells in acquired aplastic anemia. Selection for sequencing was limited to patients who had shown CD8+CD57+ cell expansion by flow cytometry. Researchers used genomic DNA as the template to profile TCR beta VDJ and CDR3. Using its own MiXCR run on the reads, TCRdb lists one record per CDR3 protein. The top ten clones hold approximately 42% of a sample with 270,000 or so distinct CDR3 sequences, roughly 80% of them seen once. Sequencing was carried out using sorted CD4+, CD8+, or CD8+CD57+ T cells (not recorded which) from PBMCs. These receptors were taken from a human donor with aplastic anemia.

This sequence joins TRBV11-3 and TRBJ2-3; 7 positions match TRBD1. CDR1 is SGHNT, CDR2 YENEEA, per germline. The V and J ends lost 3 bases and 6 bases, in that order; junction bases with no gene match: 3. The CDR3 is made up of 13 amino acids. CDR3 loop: CASSFGTEDTQYF. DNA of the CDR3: TGTGCCAGCAGCTTCGGGACAGAGGATACGCAGTATTTT. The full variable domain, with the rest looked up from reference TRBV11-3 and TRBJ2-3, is EAGVVQSPRYKIIEKKQPVAFWCNPISGHNTLYWYLQNLGQGPELLIRYENEEAVDDSQLPKDRFSAERLKGVDSTLKIQPAELGDSAVYLCASSFGTEDTQYFGPGTRLTVL.

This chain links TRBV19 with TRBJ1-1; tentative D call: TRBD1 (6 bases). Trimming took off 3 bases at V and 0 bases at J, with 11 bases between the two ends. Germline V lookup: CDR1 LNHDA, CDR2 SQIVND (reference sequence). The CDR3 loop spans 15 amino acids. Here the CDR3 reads CASSMKEGVNTEAFF. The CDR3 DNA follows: TGTGCCAGTAGTATGAAGGAGGGGGTGAACACTGAAGCTTTCTTT. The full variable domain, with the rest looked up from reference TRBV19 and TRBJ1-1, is DGGITQSPKYLFRKEGQNVTLSCEQNLNHDAMYWYRQDPGQGLRLIYYSQIVNDFQKGDIAEGYSVSREKKESFPLTVTSAQKNPTAFYLCASSMKEGVNTEAFFGQGTRLTVV.

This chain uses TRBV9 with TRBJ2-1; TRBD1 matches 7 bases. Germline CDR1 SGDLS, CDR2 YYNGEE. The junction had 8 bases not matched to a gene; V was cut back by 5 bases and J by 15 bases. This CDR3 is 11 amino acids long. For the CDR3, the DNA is TGTGCCAGCAGTGGGACAGAGGGGTCGTTCTTC. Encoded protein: CASSGTEGSFF.

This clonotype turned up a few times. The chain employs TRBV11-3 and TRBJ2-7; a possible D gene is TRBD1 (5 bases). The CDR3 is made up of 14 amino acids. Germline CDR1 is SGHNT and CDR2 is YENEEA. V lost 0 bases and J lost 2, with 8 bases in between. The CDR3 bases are TGTGCCAGCAGCTTAGAGCTGACAGCCTACGAGCAGTACGTC. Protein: CASSLELTAYEQYV.

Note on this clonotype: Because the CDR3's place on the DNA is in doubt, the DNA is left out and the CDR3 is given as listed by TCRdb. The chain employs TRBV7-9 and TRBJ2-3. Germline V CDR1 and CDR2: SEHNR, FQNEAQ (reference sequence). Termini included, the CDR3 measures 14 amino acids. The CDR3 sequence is CASSLEPDTQYFGF.

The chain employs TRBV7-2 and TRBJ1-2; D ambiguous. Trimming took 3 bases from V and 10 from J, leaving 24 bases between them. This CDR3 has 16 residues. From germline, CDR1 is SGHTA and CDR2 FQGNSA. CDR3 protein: CASSFGVTQHTQYYTF. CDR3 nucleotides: TGTGCCAGCAGCTTCGGGGTAACCCAACACACCCAGTACTACACCTTC.

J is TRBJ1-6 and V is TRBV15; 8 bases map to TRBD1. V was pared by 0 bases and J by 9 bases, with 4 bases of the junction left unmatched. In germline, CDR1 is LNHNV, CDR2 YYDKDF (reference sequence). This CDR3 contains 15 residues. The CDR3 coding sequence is TGTGCCACCAGCAGAGATCGGACAGGGCGTTCACCCCTCCACTTT. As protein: CATSRDRTGRSPLHF.

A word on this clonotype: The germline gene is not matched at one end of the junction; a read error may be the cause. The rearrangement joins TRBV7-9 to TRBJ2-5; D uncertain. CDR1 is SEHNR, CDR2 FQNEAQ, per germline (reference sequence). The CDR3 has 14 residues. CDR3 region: CATSRASSYETHDF. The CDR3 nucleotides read TGTGCCACCAGCAGAGCGAGCAGCTACGAGACCCACGACTTC.

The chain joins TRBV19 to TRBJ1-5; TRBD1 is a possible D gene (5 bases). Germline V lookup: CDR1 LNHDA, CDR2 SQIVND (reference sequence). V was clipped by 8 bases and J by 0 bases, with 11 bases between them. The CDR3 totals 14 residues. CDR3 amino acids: CASQPTASNQPQHF. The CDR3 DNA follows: TGTGCCAGTCAACCGACAGCTAGCAATCAGCCCCAGCATTTT.

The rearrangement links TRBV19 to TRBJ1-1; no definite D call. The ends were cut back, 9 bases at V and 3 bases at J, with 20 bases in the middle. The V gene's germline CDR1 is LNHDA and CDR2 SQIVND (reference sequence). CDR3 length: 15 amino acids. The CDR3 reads CASSLDLRAYTEAFF. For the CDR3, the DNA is TGTGCCAGCAGCTTAGATCTCAGAGCCTACACTGAAGCTTTCTTT. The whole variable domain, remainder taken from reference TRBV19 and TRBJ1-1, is DGGITQSPKYLFRKEGQNVTLSCEQNLNHDAMYWYRQDPGQGLRLIYYSQIVNDFQKGDIAEGYSVSREKKESFPLTVTSAQKNPTAFYLCASSLDLRAYTEAFFGQGTRLTVV.

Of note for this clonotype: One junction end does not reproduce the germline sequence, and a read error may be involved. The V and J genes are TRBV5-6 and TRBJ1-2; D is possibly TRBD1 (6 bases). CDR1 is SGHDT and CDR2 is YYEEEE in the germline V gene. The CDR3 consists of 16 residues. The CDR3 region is CTRSLEGDGLVYGYTF. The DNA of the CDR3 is TGTACCAGAAGCTTGGAGGGGGACGGGCTCGTATATGGCTACACCTTC. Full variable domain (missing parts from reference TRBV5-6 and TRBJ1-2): DAGVTQSPTHLIKTRGQQVTLRCSPKSGHDTVSWYQQALGQGPQFIFQYYEEEERQRGNFPDRFSGHQFPNYSSELNVNALLLGDSALYLCTRSLEGDGLVYGYTFGSGTRLTVV.

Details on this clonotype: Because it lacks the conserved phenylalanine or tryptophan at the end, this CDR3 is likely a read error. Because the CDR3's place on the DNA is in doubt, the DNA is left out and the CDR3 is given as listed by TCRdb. The CDR3: CASSPGRGAGEKL. The rearrangement uses TRBV9 and TRBJ2-2; the table gives TRBD1 as D, unverified against the DNA. The V gene's germline CDR1 is SGDLS and CDR2 YYNGEE. 13 amino acids form the CDR3, both terminal residues included.

CDR3 amino acids: CASSIARASYNEQFF. The DNA of the CDR3 is TGTGCCAGTAGTATAGCTAGGGCTTCCTACAATGAGCAGTTCTTC. This rearrangement joins TRBV19 to TRBJ2-1; D remains unclear. The CDR3 length is 15 residues. Between the trimmed V and J ends, which lost 1 base and 1 base, there was a span of 8 bases. CDR1 is LNHDA and CDR2 is SQIVND in the germline V gene (reference sequence).

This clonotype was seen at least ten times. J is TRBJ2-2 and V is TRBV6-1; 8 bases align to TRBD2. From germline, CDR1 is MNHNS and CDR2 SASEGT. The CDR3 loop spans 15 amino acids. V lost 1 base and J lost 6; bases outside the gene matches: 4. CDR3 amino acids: CASSEDSGGAGELFF. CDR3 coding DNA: TGTGCCAGCAGTGAAGACTCCGGGGGGGCCGGGGAGCTGTTTTTT.

In DNA form, the CDR3 reads TGTGCCAGCAGCGAAGCGGGAGGCAACGATACGCAGCATTTT. Protein product: CASSEAGGNDTQHF. This chain connects TRBV7-8 to TRBJ1-5; D is unresolved. This CDR3 has 14 amino acids. Germline lookup yields CDR1 SGHVS and CDR2 FQNEAQ. Trimming removed 5 bases from V and 13 bases from J, with 21 bases in between.

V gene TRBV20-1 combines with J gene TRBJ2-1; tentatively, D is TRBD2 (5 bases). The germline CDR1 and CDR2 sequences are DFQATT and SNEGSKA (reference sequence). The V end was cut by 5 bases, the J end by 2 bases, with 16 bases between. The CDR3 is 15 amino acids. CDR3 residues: CSASIGDSTYNEQFF. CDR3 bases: TGCAGTGCTTCCATCGGGGATAGCACCTACAATGAGCAGTTCTTC.

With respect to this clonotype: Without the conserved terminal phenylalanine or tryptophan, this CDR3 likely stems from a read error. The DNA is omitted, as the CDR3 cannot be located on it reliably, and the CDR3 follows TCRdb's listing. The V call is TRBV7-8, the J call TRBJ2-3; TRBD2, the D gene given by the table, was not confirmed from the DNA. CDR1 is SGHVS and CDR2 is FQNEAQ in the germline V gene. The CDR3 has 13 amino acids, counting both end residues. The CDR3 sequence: CASREAGGPDTQY.

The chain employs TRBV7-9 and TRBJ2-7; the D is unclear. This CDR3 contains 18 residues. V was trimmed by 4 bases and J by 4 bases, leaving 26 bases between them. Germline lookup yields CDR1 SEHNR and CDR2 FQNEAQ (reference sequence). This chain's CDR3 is CASSYPVNTKAFFYEQYV. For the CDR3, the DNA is TGTGCCAGCAGCTATCCAGTCAACACTAAAGCTTTCTTTTACGAGCAGTACGTC.

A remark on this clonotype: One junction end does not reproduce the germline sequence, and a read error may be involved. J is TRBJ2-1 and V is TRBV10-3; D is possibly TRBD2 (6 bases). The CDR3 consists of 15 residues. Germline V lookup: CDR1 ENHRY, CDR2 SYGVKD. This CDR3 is CAIGVTRGTSNEYIF. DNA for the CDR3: TGTGCCATAGGAGTCACTAGAGGGACTTCGAATGAGTACATCTTC.

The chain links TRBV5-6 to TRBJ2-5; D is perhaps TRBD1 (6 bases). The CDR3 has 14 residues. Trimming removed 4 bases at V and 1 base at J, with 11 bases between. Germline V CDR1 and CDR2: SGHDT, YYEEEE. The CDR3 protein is CASSMGAGQETQYF. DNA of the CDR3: TGTGCCAGCAGCATGGGGGCCGGCCAAGAGACCCAGTACTTC.

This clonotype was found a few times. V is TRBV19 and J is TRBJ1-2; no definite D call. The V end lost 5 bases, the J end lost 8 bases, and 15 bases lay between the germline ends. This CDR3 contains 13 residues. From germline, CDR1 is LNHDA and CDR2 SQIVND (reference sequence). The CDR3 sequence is CASSLLGIGGYTF. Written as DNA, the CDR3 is TGTGCCAGTAGTCTTTTGGGAATCGGGGGCTACACCTTC.

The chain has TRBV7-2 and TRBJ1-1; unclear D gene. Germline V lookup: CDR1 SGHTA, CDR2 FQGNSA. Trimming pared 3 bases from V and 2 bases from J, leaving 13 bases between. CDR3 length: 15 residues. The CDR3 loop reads CASSLNLTANTEAFF. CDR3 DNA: TGTGCCAGCAGCTTGAATCTGACCGCCAACACTGAAGCTTTCTTT.

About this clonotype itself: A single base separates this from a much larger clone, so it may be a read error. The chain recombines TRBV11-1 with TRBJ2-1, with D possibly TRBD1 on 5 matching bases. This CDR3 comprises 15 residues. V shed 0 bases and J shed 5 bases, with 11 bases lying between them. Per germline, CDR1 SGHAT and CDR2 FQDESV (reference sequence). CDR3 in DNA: TGTGCCAGCAGCTTAGCTCTGACAGCCCACAATGAGCAGTTCTTC. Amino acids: CASSLALTAHNEQFF.